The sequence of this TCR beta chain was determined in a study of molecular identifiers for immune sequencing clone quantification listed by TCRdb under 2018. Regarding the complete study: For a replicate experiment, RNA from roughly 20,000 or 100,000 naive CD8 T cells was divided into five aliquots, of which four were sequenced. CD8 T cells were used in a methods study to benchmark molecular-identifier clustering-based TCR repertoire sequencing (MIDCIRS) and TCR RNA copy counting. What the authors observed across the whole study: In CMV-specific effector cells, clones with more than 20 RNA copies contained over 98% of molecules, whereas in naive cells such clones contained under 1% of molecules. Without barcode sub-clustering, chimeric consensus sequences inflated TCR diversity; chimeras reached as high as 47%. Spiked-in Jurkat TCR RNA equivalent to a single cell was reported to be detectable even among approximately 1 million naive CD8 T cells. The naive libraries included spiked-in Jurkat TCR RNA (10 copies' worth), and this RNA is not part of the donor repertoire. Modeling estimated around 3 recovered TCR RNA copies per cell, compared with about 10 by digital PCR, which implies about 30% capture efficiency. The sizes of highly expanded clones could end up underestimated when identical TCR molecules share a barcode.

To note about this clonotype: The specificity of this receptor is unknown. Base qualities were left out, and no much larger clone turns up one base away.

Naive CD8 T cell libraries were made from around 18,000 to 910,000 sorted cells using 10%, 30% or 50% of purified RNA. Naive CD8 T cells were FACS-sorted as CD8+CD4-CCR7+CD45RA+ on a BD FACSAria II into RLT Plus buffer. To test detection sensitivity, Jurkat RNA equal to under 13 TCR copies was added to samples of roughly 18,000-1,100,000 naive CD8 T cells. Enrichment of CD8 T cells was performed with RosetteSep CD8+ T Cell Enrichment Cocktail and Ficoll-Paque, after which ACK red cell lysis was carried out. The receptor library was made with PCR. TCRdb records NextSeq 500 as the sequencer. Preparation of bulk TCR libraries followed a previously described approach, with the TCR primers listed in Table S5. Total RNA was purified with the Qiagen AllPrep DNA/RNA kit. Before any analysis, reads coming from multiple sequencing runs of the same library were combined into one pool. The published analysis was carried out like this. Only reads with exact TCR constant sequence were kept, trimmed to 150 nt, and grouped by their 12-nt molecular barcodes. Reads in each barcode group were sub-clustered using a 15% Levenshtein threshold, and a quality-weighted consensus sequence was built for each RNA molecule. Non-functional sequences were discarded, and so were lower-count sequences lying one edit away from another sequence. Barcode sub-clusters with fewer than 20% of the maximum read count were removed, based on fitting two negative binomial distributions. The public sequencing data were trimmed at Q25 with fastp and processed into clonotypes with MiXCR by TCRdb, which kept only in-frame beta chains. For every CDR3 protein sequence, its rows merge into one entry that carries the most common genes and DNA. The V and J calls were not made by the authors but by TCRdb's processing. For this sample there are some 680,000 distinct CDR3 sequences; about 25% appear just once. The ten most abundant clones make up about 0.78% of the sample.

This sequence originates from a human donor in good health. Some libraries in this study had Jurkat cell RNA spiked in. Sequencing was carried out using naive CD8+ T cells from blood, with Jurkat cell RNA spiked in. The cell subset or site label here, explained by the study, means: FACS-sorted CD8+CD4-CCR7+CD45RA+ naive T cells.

The sequenced DNA is TGTGCCAGCAGCTTAGCGGGGATGAGCACAGATACGCAGTATTTT. The translation is CASSLAGMSTDTQYF. The receptor chain draws on TRBV7-6 and TRBJ2-3, with no D gene named confidently. V is pared back by 0 bases and J by 0 bases, with 7 bases lying between the germline termini. CDR1 SGHVS and CDR2 FNYEAQ were looked up in the germline V gene. The CDR3 measures 15 amino acids from cysteine to phenylalanine. Left in the record is the CDR3 DNA by itself, 45 bases read in frame from the first base.